This TCR beta chain is from a study of glioma-infiltrating T cells after dendritic cell vaccination. General study results and limits: Survival was not directly related to TCR clonality in these patients.

Sequenced by immunoSEQ multiplex PCR; TCRdb stores in-frame clones only, minus some. The sample holds 80,000 to 100,000 clones, about four fifths seen once. No glioblastoma patient carried an isocitrate dehydrogenase mutation. Per the germline V gene, CDR1 is SGHNT and CDR2 is YYREEE (reference sequence). The CDR3 is 15 residues long. The ends lost 4 bases at V and 3 bases at J; junction bases unmatched: 6. To note about this clone: Its antigen is undetermined.

The TCR sequence derives from a human donor with glioblastoma. The chain uses TRBV5-4 and TRBJ2-3, with 9 bases identical to TRBD1. The sample was blood, taken before dendritic cell vaccination. CDR3 nucleotides: TGTGCCAGCAGCCAACAGGGGGCGTCGACAGATACGCAGTATTTT. Its translation: CASSQQGASTDTQYF.